These 3 T cell receptor beta chains came from one sample sequenced in a study of T cell changes during pregnancy in multiple sclerosis. Clones were sequenced by immunoSEQ multiplex PCR, and TCRdb holds only the in-frame ones, with some missing. Among roughly 100,000 clones, around 94% were seen once, and the ten largest hold 0.75% to 0.95%. The source was peripheral blood, collected after pregnancy. The receptors originated from a female donor with multiple sclerosis, enrolled in a pregnancy study.

The rearrangement joins TRBV7-9 to TRBJ2-3, with D possibly matching TRBD1 (6 bases). V was clipped by 4 bases and J by 3 bases, with 14 bases between them. This CDR3 contains 15 residues. The germline V gene has CDR1 SEHNR and CDR2 FQNEAQ (reference sequence). The CDR3: CASSSRGSGTDTQYF. In DNA, the CDR3 is TGTGCCAGCAGCTCAAGGGGGTCCGGGACAGATACGCAGTATTTT.

This rearrangement joins TRBV6-5 to TRBJ2-7, with a tentative D call TRBD1 (5 bases). The germline gives CDR1 MNHEY, CDR2 SVGAGI. Trimming removed 0 bases at V and 1 base at J, with 10 bases between. The CDR3 is 15 residues long. The CDR3 loop reads CASSYSGAGSYEQYF. The CDR3 region has the DNA TGTGCCAGCAGTTACTCGGGTGCAGGGTCCTACGAGCAGTACTTC.

This sequence joins TRBV2 and TRBJ1-6; TRBD1 might be the D (6 bases). The CDR3 has 15 amino acids. Between the trimmed V and J ends, which lost 4 bases and 6 bases, there was a span of 13 bases. Germline CDR1 SNHLY, CDR2 FYNNEI. The CDR3 loop reads CASSVGGGGNSPLHF. CDR3 DNA sequence: TGTGCCAGCAGTGTGGGAGGGGGTGGTAATTCACCCCTCCACTTT.